This TCR beta chain was documented in a study of early T cells in non-severe SARS-CoV-2 infection. Whole-study results and caveats: Lookups in VDJdb leaned toward anti-spike CD8 responses and missed private and CD4 specificities.

Separate cDNA molecules each had unique molecular identifiers attached to them. TCRdb re-analysed the 5' RACE reads in MiXCR, keeping a single row per CDR3 protein. The sample lists fewer than 30,000 distinct CDR3 sequences; around 5.8% were seen once. The V gene's germline CDR1 is DFQATT and CDR2 SNEGSKA (reference sequence). The CDR3 has 19 amino acids. V was pared by 5 bases and J by 1 base, with 30 bases between. This clonotype counts as medium-sized (0.01 to 0.1%). Its antigen is unknown. This specimen consisted of whole blood, obtained at baseline. The chain combines TRBV20-1 with TRBJ2-7; tentative D call: TRBD1 (7 bases). This sequence originates from an adult who was a healthcare worker with PCR-confirmed SARS-CoV-2 infection or an uninfected control (not recorded which). The CDR3 loop is CSALDREKLRRGISYEQYF. In nucleotides, the CDR3 is TGCAGTGCTTTAGACAGGGAGAAATTGAGGCGCGGGATATCCTACGAGCAGTACTTC.